The source of this T cell receptor beta chain is a study of vaccination and CD4 T cells after COVID-19. About the research overall: Convalescent cases consisted of six males and four females, of whom two were Hispanic. Sampling after COVID took place at a median of around 110 days (range 35 to 161) following diagnosis.

Sequenced with the Oncomine TCR Beta short-read assay was DNA taken from cultured CD4+ T cells. From CD4+ T cells that had been cultured, genomic DNA was extracted. TCRdb reprocessed the PCR reads via MiXCR and lists one record per CDR3 protein. The sample records 10,000 or so distinct CDR3 sequences, more than 35% being singletons. The treatment denotes: approximately 9-day PBMC culture with coronavirus spike peptide pools or control peptides (ViraFEST assay). Investigators obtained the unexposed donor's CD4+ T cells before the COVID-19 pandemic (2011-2018). Via ViraFEST, peptide pools expanded antigen-specific T cells before TCR sequencing. Negative selection was the method that isolated CD4+ T cells after ten to eleven days of culture. Germline V gene lookup returns CDR1 DFQATT and CDR2 SNEGSKA (reference sequence). There are 14 residues in the CDR3. The germline V and J ends were trimmed by 2 bases and 4 bases, with 14 bases remaining between them.

This clonotype is termed medium-sized. The target antigen is unknown. The sequenced sample consisted of CD4+ T cells from blood, cultured in vitro. V and J are TRBV20-1 and TRBJ1-2, with D perhaps matching TRBD1 (6 bases). The clonotype originates from a human donor in good health. CDR3 bases: TGCAGTGCTAGATTAGGGGGGCCTGGCTATGGCTACACCTTC. Protein sequence: CSARLGGPGYGYTF.